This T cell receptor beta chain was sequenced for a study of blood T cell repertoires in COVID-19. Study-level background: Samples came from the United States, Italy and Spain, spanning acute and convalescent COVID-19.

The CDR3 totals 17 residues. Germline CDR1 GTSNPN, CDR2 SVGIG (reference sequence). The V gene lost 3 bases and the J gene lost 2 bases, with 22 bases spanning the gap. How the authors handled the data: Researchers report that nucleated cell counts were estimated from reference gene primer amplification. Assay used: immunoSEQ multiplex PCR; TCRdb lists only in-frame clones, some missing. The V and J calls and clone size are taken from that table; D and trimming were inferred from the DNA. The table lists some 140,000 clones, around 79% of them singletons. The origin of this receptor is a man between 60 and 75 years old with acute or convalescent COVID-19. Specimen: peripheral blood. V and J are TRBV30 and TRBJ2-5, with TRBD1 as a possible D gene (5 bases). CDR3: CAWSRVLGPGPQETQYF. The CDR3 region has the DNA TGTGCCTGGAGCAGGGTCCTAGGGCCCGGGCCACAAGAGACCCAGTACTTC.